The entry below gives a single T cell receptor (beta chain) sequence along with its context. This record belongs to a study of regulatory T cells in long-lasting Graves disease. Through Arm-PCR of CDR3 regions and iRepertoire HTBI primers, TCR beta libraries were built. Using its own MiXCR run on the multiplex PCR reads, TCRdb lists one record per CDR3 protein. The table has 500,000 to 700,000 distinct CDR3 sequences, around 17% seen once. Trimming at V came to 5 bases and at J to 1 base, leaving 3 bases not matched to a gene. CDR1 and CDR2 from the germline V gene are MNHEY and SMNVEV (reference sequence). The CDR3 has 15 residues. Time point meaning: newly diagnosed GD, antithyroid drugs for less than 3 months. Isolated PBMC RNA provided the starting material for the TCR library. These data were likewise used in another study, on T cells in Graves' hyperthyroidism and ophthalmopathy.

The rearrangement links TRBV27 to TRBJ2-1, with 9 positions matching TRBD1. This TCR was recovered from a woman in her thirties with Graves disease. Sequencing used peripheral blood mononuclear cells (PBMCs), obtained at new diagnosis, from a patient treated with antithyroid drugs. This CDR3 reads CASSPGTGSYNEQFF. CDR3 DNA sequence: TGTGCCAGCAGTCCCGGGACAGGGTCCTACAATGAGCAGTTCTTC.